This passage covers 26 T cell receptor beta chains from one sample sequenced in a study of CD8+CD57+ T cells in acquired aplastic anemia. The sequenced patients had an expansion of CD8+CD57+ cells seen by flow cytometry. According to the study, genomic DNA was the template for TCR beta VDJ and CDR3 profiling. TCRdb re-called the reads through MiXCR, storing one row per CDR3 protein. The sample lists about 180,000 distinct CDR3 sequences, 48% occurring once. The sequenced sample consisted of sorted CD4+, CD8+, or CD8+CD57+ T cells (not recorded which) from PBMCs. All receptors come from a human donor with aplastic anemia.

In this sample, this clonotype turned up a few times. The rearrangement uses TRBV11-2 and TRBJ2-3; D remains unclear. V was cut by 1 base and J by 6 bases, with 5 bases left in between. The CDR3 spans 12 residues. The V gene's germline CDR1 is SGHAT and CDR2 FQNNGV. The CDR3 here is CASSLGSDTQYF. CDR3 sequence (DNA): TGTGCCAGCAGCTTAGGGAGTGATACGCAGTATTTT.

The chain has TRBV11-1 and TRBJ2-3; D not certain. Looked up from germline, CDR1 is SGHAT and CDR2 is FQDESV (reference sequence). The CDR3 is 17 residues long. V was cut by 2 bases and J by 0 bases, with 15 bases left in between. CDR3 loop: CASSLTSRAASTDTQYF. CDR3 bases: TGTGCCAGCAGCTTAACCTCTAGGGCTGCTAGCACAGATACGCAGTATTTT.

With regard to this clonotype: A single base separates this from a much larger clone, so it may be a read error. V is TRBV5-8 and J is TRBJ2-5; D gene ambiguous. CDR1 and CDR2 from the germline V gene are SGHTS and YDEGEE. The CDR3 loop spans 12 amino acids. Trimming removed 2 bases from V and 4 bases from J, with 6 bases in between. The CDR3 DNA follows: TGTGCCAGCAGCTTCTGGGGAGAGACCCAGTACTTC. Its translation is CASSFWGETQYF.

V gene TRBV15 combines with J gene TRBJ2-1; 15 bases are shared with TRBD2. This CDR3 has 16 amino acids. V gave up 1 base and J gave up 12 bases; unmatched junction bases: 7. Germline lookup yields CDR1 LNHNV and CDR2 YYDKDF (reference sequence). CDR3 nucleotide sequence: TGTGCCACCAGCAGAGGTGGGACTAGCGGGAGGAGGGGGCAGTTCTTC. This encodes CATSRGGTSGRRGQFF.

As DNA, the CDR3 is TGTGCCACCAGCAGAGGTCCGCCCGGGGCCAACGTCCTGACTTTC. Its protein is CATSRGPPGANVLTF. The chain uses TRBV15 and TRBJ2-6, with D uncertain. This CDR3 spans 15 amino acids. Germline assignment: CDR1 LNHNV and CDR2 YYDKDF (reference sequence). V lost 1 base and J lost 4, with 8 bases in between.

The gene calls are TRBV19 and TRBJ2-1; 8 nucleotides line up with TRBD2. The J segment lost 4 bases and the V segment lost 4 bases, leaving 15 bases of the junction unmatched. The V gene's germline CDR1 is LNHDA and CDR2 SQIVND (reference sequence). The CDR3 consists of 18 residues. The CDR3, as DNA: TGTGCCAGTAGTACCTCAATACTGGCGGGAGGCCTATACAATGAGCAGTTCTTC. As protein: CASSTSILAGGLYNEQFF.

This chain uses TRBV19 with TRBJ1-2; D is uncertain. V lost 3 bases and J 4 bases, leaving 6 bases between the germline ends. The germline gives CDR1 LNHDA, CDR2 SQIVND (reference sequence). The CDR3 has 12 residues. The CDR3 reads CASSIPRYGYTF. The DNA of the CDR3 is TGTGCCAGTAGTATTCCACGCTATGGCTACACCTTC.

Many counts were recorded for this clonotype. The rearrangement uses TRBV5-1 and TRBJ2-7; 14 bases match TRBD2. Trimming took 4 bases from V and 3 from J; bases not matched to a gene: 12. In germline, CDR1 is SGHRS, CDR2 YFSETQ. CDR3 length equals 18 residues. The CDR3 DNA reads TGCGCCAGCAGCCCCTATCTGCTCGGGACTAGCGGGAGCTACGAGCAGTACTTC. Protein sequence: CASSPYLLGTSGSYEQYF.

This clonotype was seen many times. CDR3 bases: TGTGCCAGCAGCTTGAGAGGGATGAACACTGAAGCTTTCTTT. Its protein is CASSLRGMNTEAFF. The chain carries TRBV5-5 and TRBJ1-1, with unresolved D. The V gene's germline CDR1 is SGHKS and CDR2 YYEKEE (reference sequence). CDR3 length: 14 residues. The V end was cut by 1 base, the J end by 0 bases, with 7 bases between.

V and J are TRBV7-6 and TRBJ1-3; weak D call: TRBD1 (6 bases). The CDR3 spans 15 residues. V gave up 5 bases and J gave up 4 bases, with 15 bases separating them. The germline V gene has CDR1 SGHVS and CDR2 FNYEAQ. The CDR3 DNA reads as TGTGCCAGCAGCCCTCTACAGGGAGAAGGAAACACCATATATTTT. This codes for CASSPLQGEGNTIYF.

This clonotype was observed a few times. Since a much larger clone is just one base distant, this may be a read error. The chain couples TRBV19 to TRBJ1-1; D possibly corresponds to TRBD1 (5 bases). CDR1 LNHDA and CDR2 SQIVND come from the germline V gene (reference sequence). CDR3 length: 16 residues. CDR3 DNA sequence: TGTGTCAGTAGTACCCGGACACAGTGGGGGAACACTGAAGCTTTCTTT. Translated, it gives CVSSTRTQWGNTEAFF.

This clonotype was picked up many times. The chain joins TRBV6-1 to TRBJ1-5, with no clear D. Germline CDR1 is MNHNS and CDR2 is SASEGT. CDR3 size: 12 residues. With 2 bases removed from V and 6 bases from J, the gap between germline ends came to 5 bases. The CDR3 spells CASSERAQPQHF. In DNA, the CDR3 is TGTGCCAGCAGTGAAAGGGCTCAGCCCCAGCATTTT.

CDR3 DNA sequence: TGTGCCAGCAGCAACCTTAACAGGGTTCACGAGCAGTACTTC. Translating gives CASSNLNRVHEQYF. This chain connects TRBV2 to TRBJ2-7; a weak D match, TRBD1 (6 bases). The CDR3 has 14 residues. Between the trimmed V and J ends, which lost 6 bases and 5 bases, there was a span of 17 bases. Looked up from germline, CDR1 is SNHLY and CDR2 is FYNNEI.

V usage is TRBV4-2 and J usage is TRBJ2-7; 9 bases line up with TRBD2. Germline trimming cut 1 base from V and 0 bases from J; bases unmatched to any gene: 4. This CDR3 spans 16 amino acids. The germline V gene has CDR1 LGHNA and CDR2 YNFKEQ. In nucleotides, the CDR3 is TGTGCCAGCAGCCAAGGACTAGCGGCAAGCTCCTACGAGCAGTACTTC. Translation gives CASSQGLAASSYEQYF.

This clonotype was counted a few times. The chain has TRBV7-9 and TRBJ2-7, with a possible D match to TRBD1 (5 bases). Germline values: CDR1 SEHNR, CDR2 FQNEAQ (reference sequence). The CDR3 extends over 13 amino acids. The germline V and J ends were trimmed by 2 bases and 4 bases, with 9 bases remaining between them. The CDR3 region is CASSLRGRYEQYF. Here the CDR3 DNA reads TGTGCCAGCAGCTTAAGGGGTAGATACGAGCAGTACTTC.

The chain uses TRBV2 and TRBJ1-1, with a possible D match to TRBD1 (5 bases). V was shortened by 9 bases and J by 10 bases, with 21 bases between the two germline ends. The CDR3 length is 13 residues. CDR1 and CDR2 from the germline V gene are SNHLY and FYNNEI. CDR3 DNA sequence: TGTGCCAGTTCTACTGGGGGGATCGGAAGAGCTTTCTTT. Its protein product is CASSTGGIGRAFF.

About this clonotype itself: Likely a read error: the CDR3 ends without its conserved phenylalanine or tryptophan. CDR3 region: CASSLEQVGTDTQYV. The CDR3 DNA follows: TGTGCCAGCAGCCTAGAACAGGTTGGCACAGATACGCAGTATGTT. The chain uses TRBV11-2 and TRBJ2-3; TRBD1 is a possible D gene (5 bases). CDR1 is SGHAT, CDR2 FQNNGV, per germline. The CDR3 sequence is 15 residues long.

The rearrangement joins TRBV12-3 or TRBV12-4 to TRBJ2-7; D may be TRBD1 (6 bases). CDR3 size: 13 residues. Deletions cut 4 bases from V and 2 bases from J, with 9 bases between. The CDR3 region has the DNA TGTGCCAGCAGTTCGGACAGCACCTACGAGCAGTACTTC. It yields the protein CASSSDSTYEQYF.

This clonotype occurred once. This chain joins TRBV6-4 and TRBJ1-2; D is unclear. Deletions cut 8 bases from V and 2 bases from J, with 18 bases between. From germline, CDR1 is MRHNA and CDR2 SNTAGT. CDR3 length: 15 residues. The CDR3 here is CASSPTGSRNYGYTF. CDR3 sequence (DNA): TGTGCCAGCTCACCAACGGGATCCAGAAACTATGGCTACACCTTC.

The chain uses TRBV29-1 and TRBJ1-3; D call uncertain. Germline CDR1 is SQVTM and CDR2 is ANQGSEA. The CDR3 sequence is 14 residues long. The CDR3 spells CTLRKGSSGNTIYF. The CDR3 nucleotides read TGCACCCTGAGGAAGGGAAGCTCTGGAAACACCATATATTTT.

This clonotype was detected many times. The J gene is TRBJ1-1, the V gene TRBV13; unclear D gene. Germline values: CDR1 PRHDT, CDR2 FYEKMQ (reference sequence). V was pared by 0 bases and J by 4 bases, with 12 bases between. This CDR3 comprises 15 residues. The CDR3 loop is CASSLGPRGATEAFF. The CDR3 nucleotides are TGTGCCAGCAGCTTAGGCCCTCGGGGTGCCACTGAAGCTTTCTTT.

This chain links TRBV10-3 with TRBJ2-2, with D perhaps TRBD1 or TRBD2 (6 bases each). This CDR3 has 15 residues. Germline V gene sequence: CDR1 ENHRY, CDR2 SYGVKD. The germline V and J ends were trimmed by 7 bases and 1 base, with 13 bases remaining between them. CDR3 nucleotides: TGTGCCATCACCCCAGGGGACTTGAACACCGGGGAGCTGTTTTTT. Amino acid sequence: CAITPGDLNTGELFF.

The CDR3 sequence: CASRPPGHSFNEQYF. DNA of the CDR3: TGTGCCAGCAGGCCCCCGGGACATAGTTTTAACGAGCAGTACTTC. V usage is TRBV27 and J usage is TRBJ2-7, with D possibly matching TRBD1 (6 bases). The germline V and J ends were trimmed by 6 bases and 5 bases, with 20 bases remaining between them. The CDR3 is made up of 15 amino acids. Germline CDR1 and CDR2: MNHEY and SMNVEV (reference sequence).

This clonotype has a count of ten or more. The chain couples TRBV5-4 to TRBJ1-2; D is uncertain. The CDR3 runs 14 residues. Germline assignment: CDR1 SGHNT and CDR2 YYREEE (reference sequence). The germline V and J ends were trimmed by 4 bases and 6 bases, with 16 bases remaining between them. CDR3 coding DNA: TGTGCCAGCAGCATCGTTCCGAATGGCGATGGCTACACCTTC. Protein product: CASSIVPNGDGYTF.

At least ten counts were recorded for this clonotype. V and J are TRBV19 and TRBJ2-7; TRBD1 might be the D (6 bases). CDR3 length: 13 amino acids. CDR1 and CDR2 (germline): LNHDA, SQIVND (reference sequence). Trimming took 1 base from V and 2 from J, leaving 6 bases between them. As DNA, the CDR3 is TGTGCCAGTAGTATAGGGACAGCCTACGAGCAGTACTTC. Amino acid sequence: CASSIGTAYEQYF.

Points on this clonotype: An end of the junction does not agree with germline; a read error may underlie this. V usage is TRBV10-3 and J usage is TRBJ1-3; no definite D call. This CDR3 has 14 residues. Germline V lookup: CDR1 ENHRY, CDR2 SYGVKD. The CDR3 here is CASSPYGPGNTIYF. The CDR3 DNA sequence: TGTGCCAGCAGTCCCTACGGGCCCGGAAACACCATATATTTT.